Sequencing of this T cell receptor (beta chain) was carried out in a study of T cell responses to AZD1222 COVID-19 vaccine. Study outcomes and limitations: The CD4 TCRs associated with vaccination extended across spike and predominated at 160-218 and 743-854. Samples come after the peak T cell response, not at day 14.

Pooling was applied to second doses at about 4 or about 12 weeks. A remark on this clone: Its specificity is not known. The sample holds other DNA sequences that translate to the same CDR3.

This table comes from immunoSEQ multiplex PCR, and its TCRdb copy is limited to in-frame clones, with some not included. The table records some 130,000 clones, 80% to 95% of them present only once. The clonotype comes from an adult who received the AZD1222 COVID-19 vaccine. The sequences come from peripheral blood, collected 28 days after the second AZD1222 dose.

The CDR3 DNA sequence: TGTGCCAGCTCACCAGATAGCAATCAGCCCCAGCATTTT. Its protein product is CASSPDSNQPQHF. The V call is TRBV18, the J call TRBJ1-5; D is undetermined. V lost 2 bases to trimming and J lost 0 bases, with 2 bases between them. CDR3 length: 13 amino acids. Germline V gene lookup returns CDR1 KGHSH and CDR2 LQKENI.